Sequencing of this TCR beta chain was carried out in a study of PD-1 blockade in classical Hodgkin lymphoma. Findings and caveats of the study: Newly diagnosed patients reportedly trailed healthy donors in baseline TCR diversity. Baseline diversity resembling that of newly diagnosed patients was seen in complete responders.

As for this clone: Its matching antigen is unknown. A read error may produce the germline difference seen at one junction end.

Here immunoSEQ multiplex PCR was the method, and the copy in TCRdb shows in-frame clones only, minus some. The table includes over 10,000 clones, 75% to 95% detected once. There are 13 residues in the CDR3. Germline values: CDR1 GTSNPN, CDR2 SVGIG (reference sequence). Each patient relapsed following autologous stem cell transplantation, and prior brentuximab vedotin exposure differed. This receptor was obtained from a human donor with classical Hodgkin lymphoma. The input for sequencing was peripheral blood mononuclear cells (PBMCs), taken at baseline. The genes are TRBV30 and TRBJ1-6; the match to TRBD1 covers 7 bases. Written as DNA, the CDR3 is TGTGCCTGGGAAACAGGGGAGAATTCACCCCGCCACTTT. Amino acid sequence: CAWETGENSPRHF.